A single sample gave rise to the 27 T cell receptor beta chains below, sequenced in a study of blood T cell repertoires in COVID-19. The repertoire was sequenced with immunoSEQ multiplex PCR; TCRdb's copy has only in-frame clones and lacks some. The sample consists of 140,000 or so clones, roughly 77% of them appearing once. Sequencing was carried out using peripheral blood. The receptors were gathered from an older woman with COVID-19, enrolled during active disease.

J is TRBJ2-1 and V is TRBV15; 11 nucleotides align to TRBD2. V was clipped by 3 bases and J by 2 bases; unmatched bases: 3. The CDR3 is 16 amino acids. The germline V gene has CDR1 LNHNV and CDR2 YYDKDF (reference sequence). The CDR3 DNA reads TGTGCCACCAGCAGGGGTAGCGGGGGGGCCTACAATGAGCAGTTCTTC. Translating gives CATSRGSGGAYNEQFF. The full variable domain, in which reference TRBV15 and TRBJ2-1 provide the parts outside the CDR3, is DAMVIQNPRYQVTQFGKPVTLSCSQTLNHNVMYWYQQKSSQAPKLLFHYYDKDFNNEADTPDNFQSRRPNTSFCFLDIRSPGLGDTAMYLCATSRGSGGAYNEQFFGPGTRLTVL.

In nucleotides, the CDR3 is TGTGCCAGCAGCTTAACCAGGGGGCGCCGTGGCTACACCTTC. Protein: CASSLTRGRRGYTF. The chain carries TRBV28 and TRBJ1-2, with 8 bases aligning to TRBD1. Germline V gives CDR1 MDHEN, CDR2 SYDVKM. This CDR3 is built from 14 residues. Trimming removed 6 bases from V and 7 bases from J; junction bases left unmatched: 10.

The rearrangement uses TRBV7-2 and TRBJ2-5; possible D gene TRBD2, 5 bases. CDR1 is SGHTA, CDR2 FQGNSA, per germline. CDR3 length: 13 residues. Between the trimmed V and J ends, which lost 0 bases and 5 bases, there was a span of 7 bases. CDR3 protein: CASSLARRETQYF. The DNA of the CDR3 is TGTGCCAGCAGCTTAGCTCGGAGGGAGACCCAGTACTTC.

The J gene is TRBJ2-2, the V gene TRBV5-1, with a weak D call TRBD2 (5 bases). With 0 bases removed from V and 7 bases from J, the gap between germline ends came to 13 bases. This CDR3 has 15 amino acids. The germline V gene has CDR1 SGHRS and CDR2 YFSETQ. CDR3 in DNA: TGCGCCAGCAGCTTGGGGACGGCCCGGGACGGGGAGCTGTTTTTT. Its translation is CASSLGTARDGELFF.

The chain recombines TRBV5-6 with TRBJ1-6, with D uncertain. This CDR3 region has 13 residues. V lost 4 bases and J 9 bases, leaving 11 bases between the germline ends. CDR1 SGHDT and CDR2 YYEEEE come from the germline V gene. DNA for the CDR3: TGTGCCAGCAGCCGAATCGGTTTTTCACCCCTCCACTTT. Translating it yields CASSRIGFSPLHF.

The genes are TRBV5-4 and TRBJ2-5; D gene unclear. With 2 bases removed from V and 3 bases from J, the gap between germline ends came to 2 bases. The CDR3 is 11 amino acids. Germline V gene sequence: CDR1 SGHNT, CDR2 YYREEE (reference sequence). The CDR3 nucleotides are TGTGCCAGCAGCTTCGAAGAGACCCAGTACTTC. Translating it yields CASSFEETQYF.

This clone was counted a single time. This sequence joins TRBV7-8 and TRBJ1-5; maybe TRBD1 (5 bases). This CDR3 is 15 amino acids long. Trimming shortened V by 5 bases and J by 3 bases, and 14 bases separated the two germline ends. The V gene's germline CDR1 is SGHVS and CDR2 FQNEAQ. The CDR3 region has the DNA TGTGCCAGCAGCAAACGGGGGGTTGACAATCAGCCCCAGCATTTT. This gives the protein CASSKRGVDNQPQHF.

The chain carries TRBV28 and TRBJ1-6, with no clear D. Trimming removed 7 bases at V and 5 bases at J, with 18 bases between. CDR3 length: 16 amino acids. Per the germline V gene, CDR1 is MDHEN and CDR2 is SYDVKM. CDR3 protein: CASNLSGQINNSPLHF. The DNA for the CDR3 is TGTGCCAGCAACCTTTCTGGGCAGATAAATAATTCACCCCTCCACTTT.

For the CDR3, the DNA is TGTGCCAGCAGTGAAAACAGGGGAGCAAACTATGGCTACACCTTC. Protein sequence: CASSENRGANYGYTF. The chain recombines TRBV2 with TRBJ1-2, with 7 bases matching TRBD1. J was trimmed by 2 bases and V by 2 bases; bases with no gene match: 5. The CDR3 is 15 residues long. Germline-derived CDR1 and CDR2 are SNHLY and FYNNEI.

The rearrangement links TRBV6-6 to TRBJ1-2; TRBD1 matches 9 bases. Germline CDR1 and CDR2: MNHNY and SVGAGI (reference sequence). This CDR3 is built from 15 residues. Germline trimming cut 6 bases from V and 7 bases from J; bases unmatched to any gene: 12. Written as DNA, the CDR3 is TGTGCCAGCAGCCAGGGGACAGGGAAACAGTCTGGCTACACCTTC. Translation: CASSQGTGKQSGYTF.

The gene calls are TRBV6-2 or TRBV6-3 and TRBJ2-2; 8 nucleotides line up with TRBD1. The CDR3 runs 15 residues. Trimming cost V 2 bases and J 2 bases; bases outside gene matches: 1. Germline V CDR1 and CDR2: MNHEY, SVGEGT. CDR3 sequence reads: CASSYQGANTGELFF. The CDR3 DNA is TGTGCCAGCAGTTACCAGGGGGCAAACACCGGGGAGCTGTTTTTT.

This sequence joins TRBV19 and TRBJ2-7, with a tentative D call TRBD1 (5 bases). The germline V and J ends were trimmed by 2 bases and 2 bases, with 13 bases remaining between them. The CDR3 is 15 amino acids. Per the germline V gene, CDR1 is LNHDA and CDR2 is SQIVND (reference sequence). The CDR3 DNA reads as TGTGCCAGTAGTATACAAGGGGCGGTCCCCTACGAGCAGTACTTC. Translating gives CASSIQGAVPYEQYF.

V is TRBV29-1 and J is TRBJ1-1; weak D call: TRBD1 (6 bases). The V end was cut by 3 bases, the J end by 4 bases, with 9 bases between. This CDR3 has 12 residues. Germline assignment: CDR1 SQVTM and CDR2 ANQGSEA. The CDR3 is CSVDRGGTEAFF. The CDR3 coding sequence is TGCAGCGTTGACAGGGGCGGCACTGAAGCTTTCTTT.

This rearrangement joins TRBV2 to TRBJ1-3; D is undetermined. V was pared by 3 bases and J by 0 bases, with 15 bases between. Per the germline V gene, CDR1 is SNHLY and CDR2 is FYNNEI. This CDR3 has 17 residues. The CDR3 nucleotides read TGTGCCAGCAGTGAGAGGACTGCCCCAAGCTCTGGAAACACCATATATTTT. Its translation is CASSERTAPSSGNTIYF. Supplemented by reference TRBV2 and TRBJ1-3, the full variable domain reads EPEVTQTPSHQVTQMGQEVILRCVPISNHLYFYWYRQILGQKVEFLVSFYNNEISEKSEIFDDQFSVERPDGSNFTLKIRSTKLEDSAMYFCASSERTAPSSGNTIYFGEGSWLTVV.

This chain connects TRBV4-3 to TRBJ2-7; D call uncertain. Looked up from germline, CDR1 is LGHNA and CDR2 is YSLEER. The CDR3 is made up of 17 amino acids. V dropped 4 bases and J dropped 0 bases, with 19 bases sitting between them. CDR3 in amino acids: CASSLSFLRVGSYEQYF. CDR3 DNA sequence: TGCGCCAGCAGCCTCTCTTTTTTACGGGTGGGCTCCTACGAGCAGTACTTC.

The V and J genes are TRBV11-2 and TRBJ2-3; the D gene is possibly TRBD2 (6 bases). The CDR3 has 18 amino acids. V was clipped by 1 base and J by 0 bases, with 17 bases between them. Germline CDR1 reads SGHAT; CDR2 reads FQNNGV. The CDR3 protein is CASSLGFGGGTSTDTQYF. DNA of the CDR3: TGTGCCAGCAGCTTAGGGTTCGGGGGTGGGACTAGCACAGATACGCAGTATTTT. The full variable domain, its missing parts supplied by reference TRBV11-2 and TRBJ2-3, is EAGVAQSPRYKIIEKRQSVAFWCNPISGHATLYWYQQILGQGPKLLIQFQNNGVVDDSQLPKDRFSAERLKGVDSTLKIQPAKLEDSAVYLCASSLGFGGGTSTDTQYFGPGTRLTVL.

The CDR3 region has the DNA TGCGCCAGCAGCCAAGAAGAAGGGGTCCCTGGAAACACCATATATTTT. Amino acids: CASSQEEGVPGNTIYF. The rearrangement uses TRBV4-3 and TRBJ1-3, with D perhaps matching TRBD1 (5 bases). CDR3 length equals 16 residues. V was shortened by 0 bases and J by 2 bases, with 11 bases between the two germline ends. Germline V lookup: CDR1 LGHNA, CDR2 YSLEER.

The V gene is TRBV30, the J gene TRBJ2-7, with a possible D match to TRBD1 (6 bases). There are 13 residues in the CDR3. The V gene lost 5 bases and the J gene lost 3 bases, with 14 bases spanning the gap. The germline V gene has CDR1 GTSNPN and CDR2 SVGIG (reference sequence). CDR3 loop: CAWERGSNYEQYF. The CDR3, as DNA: TGTGCCTGGGAAAGGGGGAGCAACTACGAGCAGTACTTC.

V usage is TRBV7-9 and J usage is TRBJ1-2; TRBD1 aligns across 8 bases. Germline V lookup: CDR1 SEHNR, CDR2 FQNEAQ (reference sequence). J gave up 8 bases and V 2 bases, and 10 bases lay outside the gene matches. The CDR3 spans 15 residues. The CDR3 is CASSLLQTGAVGYTF. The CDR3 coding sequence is TGTGCCAGCAGCTTACTGCAGACAGGGGCGGTCGGCTACACCTTC.

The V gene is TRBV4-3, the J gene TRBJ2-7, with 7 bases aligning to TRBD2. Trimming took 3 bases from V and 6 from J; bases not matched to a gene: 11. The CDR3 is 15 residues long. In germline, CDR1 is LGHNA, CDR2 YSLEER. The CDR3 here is CASSQTRGIPGEQYF. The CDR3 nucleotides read TGCGCCAGCAGCCAGACGCGGGGGATTCCCGGCGAGCAGTACTTC.

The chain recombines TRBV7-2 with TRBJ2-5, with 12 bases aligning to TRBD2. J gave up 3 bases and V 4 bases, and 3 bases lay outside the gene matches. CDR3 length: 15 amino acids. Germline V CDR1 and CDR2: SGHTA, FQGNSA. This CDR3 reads CASSSRTSGEETQYF. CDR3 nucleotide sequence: TGTGCCAGCAGCTCCCGGACTAGCGGGGAAGAGACCCAGTACTTC.

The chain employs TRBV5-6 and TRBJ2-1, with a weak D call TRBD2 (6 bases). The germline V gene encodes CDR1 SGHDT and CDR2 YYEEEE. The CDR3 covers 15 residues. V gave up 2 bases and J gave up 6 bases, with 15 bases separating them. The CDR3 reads CASSLRLRTTNEQFF. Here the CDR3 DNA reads TGTGCCAGCAGCTTAAGGCTCCGGACTACCAATGAGCAGTTCTTC.

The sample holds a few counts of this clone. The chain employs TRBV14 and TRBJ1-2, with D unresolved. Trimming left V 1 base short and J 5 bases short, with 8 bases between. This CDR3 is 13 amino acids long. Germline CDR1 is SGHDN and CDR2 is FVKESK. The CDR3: CASSQGLGYGYTF. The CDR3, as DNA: TGTGCCAGCAGCCAAGGTCTAGGTTATGGCTACACCTTC.

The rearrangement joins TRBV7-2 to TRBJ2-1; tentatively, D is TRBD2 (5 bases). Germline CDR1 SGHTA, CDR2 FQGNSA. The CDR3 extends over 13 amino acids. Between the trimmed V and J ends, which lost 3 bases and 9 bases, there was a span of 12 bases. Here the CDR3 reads CASSFVQGGEQFF. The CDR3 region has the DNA TGTGCCAGCAGCTTCGTACAAGGAGGTGAGCAGTTCTTC. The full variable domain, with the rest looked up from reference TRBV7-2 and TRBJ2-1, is GAGVSQSPSNKVTEKGKDVELRCDPISGHTALYWYRQSLGQGLEFLIYFQGNSAPDKSGLPSDRFSAERTGGSVSTLTIQRTQQEDSAVYLCASSFVQGGEQFFGPGTRLTVL.

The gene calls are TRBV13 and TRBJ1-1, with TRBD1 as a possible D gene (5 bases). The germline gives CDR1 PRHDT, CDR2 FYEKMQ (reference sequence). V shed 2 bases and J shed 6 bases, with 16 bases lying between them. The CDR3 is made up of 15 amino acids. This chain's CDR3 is CASSLTGTAVAEAFF. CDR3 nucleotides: TGTGCCAGCAGCTTAACGGGGACTGCGGTGGCTGAAGCTTTCTTT.

CDR3 protein: CASSWTGMNTEAFF. The CDR3 nucleotides read TGTGCCAGCAGCTGGACAGGGATGAACACTGAAGCTTTCTTT. This chain joins TRBV7-8 and TRBJ1-1; TRBD1 matches at 8 bases. This CDR3 has 14 amino acids. The V segment lost 4 bases and the J segment 0 bases; nucleotides outside the gene matches: 1. Looked up from germline, CDR1 is SGHVS and CDR2 is FQNEAQ.

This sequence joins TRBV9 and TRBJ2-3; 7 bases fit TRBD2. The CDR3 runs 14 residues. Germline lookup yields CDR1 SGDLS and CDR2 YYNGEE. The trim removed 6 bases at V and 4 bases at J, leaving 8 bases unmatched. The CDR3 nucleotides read TGTGCCAGCAAACTCGGGGAGGGCTCAGATACGCAGTATTTT. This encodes CASKLGEGSDTQYF.